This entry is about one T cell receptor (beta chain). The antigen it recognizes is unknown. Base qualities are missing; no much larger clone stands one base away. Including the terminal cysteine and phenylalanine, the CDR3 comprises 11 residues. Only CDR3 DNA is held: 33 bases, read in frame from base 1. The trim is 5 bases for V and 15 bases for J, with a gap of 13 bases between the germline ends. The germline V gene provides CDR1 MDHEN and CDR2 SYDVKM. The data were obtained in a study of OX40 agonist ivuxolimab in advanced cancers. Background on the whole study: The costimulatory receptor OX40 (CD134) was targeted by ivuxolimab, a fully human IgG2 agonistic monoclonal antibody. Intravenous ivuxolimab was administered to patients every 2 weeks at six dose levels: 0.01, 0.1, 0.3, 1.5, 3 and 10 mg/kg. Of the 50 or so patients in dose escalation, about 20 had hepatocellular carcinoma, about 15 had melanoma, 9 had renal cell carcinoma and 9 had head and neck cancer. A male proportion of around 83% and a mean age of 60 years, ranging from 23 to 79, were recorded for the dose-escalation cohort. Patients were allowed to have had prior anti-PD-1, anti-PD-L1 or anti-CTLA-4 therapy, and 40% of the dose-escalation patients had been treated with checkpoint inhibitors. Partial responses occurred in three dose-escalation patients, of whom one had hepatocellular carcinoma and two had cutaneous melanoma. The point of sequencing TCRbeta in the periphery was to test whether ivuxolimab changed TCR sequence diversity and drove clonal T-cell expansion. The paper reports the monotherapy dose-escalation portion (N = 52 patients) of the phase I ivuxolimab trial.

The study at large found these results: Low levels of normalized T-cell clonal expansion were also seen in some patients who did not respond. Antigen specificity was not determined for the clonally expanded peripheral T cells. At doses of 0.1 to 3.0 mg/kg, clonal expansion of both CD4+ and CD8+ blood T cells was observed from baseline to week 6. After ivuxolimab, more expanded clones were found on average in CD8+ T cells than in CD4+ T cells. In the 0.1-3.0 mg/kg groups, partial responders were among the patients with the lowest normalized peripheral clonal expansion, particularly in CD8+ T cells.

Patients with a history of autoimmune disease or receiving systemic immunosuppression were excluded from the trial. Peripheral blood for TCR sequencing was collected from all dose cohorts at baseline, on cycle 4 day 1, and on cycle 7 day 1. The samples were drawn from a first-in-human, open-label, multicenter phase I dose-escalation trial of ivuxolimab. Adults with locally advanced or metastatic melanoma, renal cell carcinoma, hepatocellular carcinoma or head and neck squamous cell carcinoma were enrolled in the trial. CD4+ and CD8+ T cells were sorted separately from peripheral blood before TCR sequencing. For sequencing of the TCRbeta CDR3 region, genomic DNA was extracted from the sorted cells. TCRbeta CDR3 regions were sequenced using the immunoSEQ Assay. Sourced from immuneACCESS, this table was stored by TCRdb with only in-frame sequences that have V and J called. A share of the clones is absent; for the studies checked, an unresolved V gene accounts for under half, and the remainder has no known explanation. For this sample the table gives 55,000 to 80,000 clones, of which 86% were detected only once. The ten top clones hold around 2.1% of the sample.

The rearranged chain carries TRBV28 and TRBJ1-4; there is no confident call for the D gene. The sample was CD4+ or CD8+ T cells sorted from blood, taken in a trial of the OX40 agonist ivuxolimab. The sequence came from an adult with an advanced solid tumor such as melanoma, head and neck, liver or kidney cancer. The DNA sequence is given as TGTGCCAGCAGTGCTACAAAAAAGTTGTTTTTT. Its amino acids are CASSATKKLFF.